The 17 T cell receptor beta chains reported below all come from one sample, sequenced in a study of blood T cell repertoires in COVID-19. The data were produced by immunoSEQ multiplex PCR, yet TCRdb's version contains in-frame clones alone and is incomplete. The sample includes around 260,000 clones, approximately 85% of them seen just once. Sample: peripheral blood. These receptors were taken from a human donor with COVID-19, enrolled during active disease. The donor label of this sample is uncertain.

The chain combines TRBV5-1 with TRBJ2-5; D is perhaps TRBD2 (6 bases). This CDR3 has 14 amino acids. V lost 0 bases to trimming and J lost 0 bases, with 6 bases between them. Per the germline V gene, CDR1 is SGHRS and CDR2 is YFSETQ. The CDR3 region has the DNA TGCGCCAGCAGCTTGGGACTAGACCAAGAGACCCAGTACTTC. Translated: CASSLGLDQETQYF.

The table lists this clone with a count of one. The CDR3 spells CASSLRGRGNTIYF. The CDR3 DNA reads as TGTGCCAGCAGCCTGCGGGGACGTGGAAACACCATATATTTT. V is TRBV3-1 (or the pseudogene TRBV3-2) and J is TRBJ1-3, with D perhaps TRBD1 (5 bases). The germline V and J ends were trimmed by 4 bases and 3 bases, with 10 bases remaining between them. CDR1 is LGHDT, CDR2 YNNKEL, per germline (reference sequence). CDR3 length equals 14 residues.

CDR3 region: CASSLARQGDSPLHF. The CDR3 nucleotides are TGTGCCAGCAGCTTAGCTCGACAGGGGGATTCACCCCTCCACTTT. The chain carries TRBV7-9 and TRBJ1-6, with TRBD1 identical over 9 bases. Germline CDR1 is SEHNR and CDR2 is FQNEAQ (reference sequence). Trimming removed 0 bases from V and 8 bases from J; junction bases left unmatched: 2. The CDR3 runs to 15 residues.

This chain joins TRBV9 and TRBJ2-7; 14 nucleotides match TRBD2. CDR1 is SGDLS and CDR2 is YYNGEE in the germline V gene. The CDR3 consists of 18 residues. After removal of 4 bases from V and 3 bases from J, the junction contained 12 bases not matched to a gene. CDR3 in amino acids: CASSFAPGLAGVGYEQYF. In DNA form, the CDR3 reads TGTGCCAGCAGCTTTGCCCCGGGACTAGCGGGAGTTGGCTACGAGCAGTACTTC.

Comments on this clone: Other DNA variants within this sample encode the same CDR3. The chain is built from TRBV19 and TRBJ1-1; tentatively, D is TRBD1 (5 bases). The CDR3 spans 13 residues. Germline values: CDR1 LNHDA, CDR2 SQIVND (reference sequence). Trimming left V 8 bases short and J 4 bases short, with 14 bases between. CDR3 sequence: CASSLQGSTEAFF. The CDR3 region has the DNA TGTGCCAGTTCACTGCAGGGTAGCACTGAAGCTTTCTTT.

The sample holds one count of this clone. This chain links TRBV19 with TRBJ1-3, with D unclear. The ends were cut back, 4 bases at V and 2 bases at J, with 9 bases in the middle. Per the germline V gene, CDR1 is LNHDA and CDR2 is SQIVND (reference sequence). This CDR3 has 14 residues. This chain's CDR3 is CASSTTGAGNTIYF. The CDR3 DNA sequence: TGTGCCAGTAGTACTACCGGGGCTGGAAACACCATATATTTT.

The genes are TRBV19 and TRBJ1-4; D is uncertain. The CDR3 totals 14 residues. Trimming pared 7 bases from V and 6 bases from J, leaving 15 bases between. Germline CDR1 is LNHDA and CDR2 is SQIVND (reference sequence). DNA of the CDR3: TGTGCCAGTACCACGACGGCCGGGGATGAAAAACTGTTTTTT. This translates into CASTTTAGDEKLFF.

The V call is TRBV28, the J call TRBJ2-7, with 7 bases lining up with TRBD2. The germline CDR1 and CDR2 sequences are MDHEN and SYDVKM. The CDR3 has 13 residues. The J segment lost 6 bases and the V segment lost 8 bases, leaving 10 bases of the junction unmatched. The CDR3 DNA sequence: TGTGCCAGCGTTTCAGGGACTACGGGCGAGCAGTACTTC. As protein: CASVSGTTGEQYF.

The chain has TRBV28 and TRBJ1-6; 12 nucleotides line up with TRBD1. Germline CDR1 and CDR2: MDHEN and SYDVKM. This CDR3 has 17 residues. The V and J ends lost 5 bases and 7 bases, in that order; junction bases with no gene match: 9. The DNA for the CDR3 is TGTGCCAGCAGTACCGGGACAGGGGGCGCGCAAAATTCACCCCTCCACTTT. This codes for CASSTGTGGAQNSPLHF.

The chain carries TRBV5-6 and TRBJ1-2, with D hard to call. The CDR3 length is 15 residues. Trimming left V 1 base short and J 2 bases short, with 12 bases between. Germline V gene sequence: CDR1 SGHDT, CDR2 YYEEEE. CDR3 nucleotide sequence: TGTGCCAGCAGCTTGTTTGGAAGGAGAAACTATGGCTACACCTTC. It yields the protein CASSLFGRRNYGYTF.

The DNA for the CDR3 is TGTGCCAGTAGTCAGACTAGGGCGAACACCGGGGAGCTGTTTTTT. Its translation: CASSQTRANTGELFF. This chain uses TRBV19 with TRBJ2-2, with a possible D match to TRBD2 (6 bases). With 5 bases removed from V and 0 bases from J, the gap between germline ends came to 10 bases. The germline CDR1 and CDR2 sequences are LNHDA and SQIVND (reference sequence). This CDR3 contains 15 residues.

V usage is TRBV10-3 and J usage is TRBJ1-5; 9 bases line up with TRBD1. V lost 4 bases to trimming and J lost 1 base; unmatched junction nucleotides: 17. Germline V gene lookup returns CDR1 ENHRY and CDR2 SYGVKD. The CDR3 extends over 20 amino acids. CDR3 bases: TGTGCCATCAGTGGGGGAGGTGGGACAGGGACGGGTAGAAGCAATCAGCCCCAGCATTTT. Translated, it gives CAISGGGGTGTGRSNQPQHF.

This clone came up once. This sequence joins TRBV24-1 and TRBJ2-7; 9 bases fit TRBD1. CDR1 is KGHDR and CDR2 is SFDVKD in the germline V gene. Trimming took 2 bases from V and 3 from J; bases not matched to a gene: 7. The CDR3 is 16 residues long. The CDR3, as DNA: TGTGCCACCAGTGATTCCACAGGGGGCGCATTCTACGAGCAGTACTTC. Residues: CATSDSTGGAFYEQYF.

V is TRBV7-3 and J is TRBJ2-1; 9 positions agree with TRBD1. Germline CDR1 is SGHTA and CDR2 is FQGTGA. With 5 bases clipped from V and 3 bases from J, the junction kept 2 bases outside the gene matches. This CDR3 is built from 14 residues. The CDR3 DNA reads TGTGCCAGCAGCGGGGGACAGGGCTACAATGAGCAGTTCTTC. Translating it yields CASSGGQGYNEQFF.

A note on this clone: The identical CDR3 is also encoded by other nucleotide sequences in the sample. V is TRBV19 and J is TRBJ2-7, with D maybe TRBD2 (5 bases). The CDR3 extends over 12 amino acids. The V gene's germline CDR1 is LNHDA and CDR2 SQIVND (reference sequence). The V gene lost 6 bases and the J gene lost 5 bases, with 11 bases spanning the gap. The CDR3 nucleotides are TGTGCCAGTAGCAGATCCGGGAACGAGCAGTACTTC. Translated, it gives CASSRSGNEQYF.

The chain recombines TRBV2 with TRBJ1-6; TRBD1 might be the D (5 bases). Trimming removed 4 bases from V and 0 bases from J, with 10 bases in between. Per germline, CDR1 SNHLY and CDR2 FYNNEI. This CDR3 is built from 16 residues. CDR3 residues: CASSGGGSSYNSPLHF. The CDR3 bases are TGTGCCAGCAGTGGGGGGGGGAGCTCCTATAATTCACCCCTCCACTTT.

This rearrangement joins TRBV20-1 to TRBJ2-1; possibly TRBD2 for D (5 bases). V gave up 6 bases and J gave up 7 bases, with 10 bases separating them. The CDR3 contains 11 residues. Germline CDR1 and CDR2: DFQATT and SNEGSKA (reference sequence). The CDR3 sequence is CSARTQNEQFF. As DNA, the CDR3 is TGCAGTGCGAGGACTCAAAATGAGCAGTTCTTC.